The source of this T cell receptor (beta chain) is a study of CD8 T cells in ankylosing spondylitis (dated by TCRdb to about 2017). For the study in its entirety: The study profiled T cell receptor beta repertoires in healthy donors and ankylosing spondylitis patients to find disease-linked TCR variants. The full study cohort comprised 25 or so ankylosing spondylitis patients and some 110 healthy donors. Peripheral blood samples were taken, and synovial fluid was additionally collected from ankylosing spondylitis patients. The full study reports these points: The disease-linked clones had a CD8+ phenotype and were found at relatively low frequencies in peripheral blood. Some motif variants had previously been reported in the synovial fluid and blood of reactive arthritis patients, which suggests shared mechanisms of disease initiation. The disease-linked clones were reported to be significantly enriched in matched synovial fluid samples from ankylosing spondylitis patients. A TCR beta motif of about 8 highly homologous amino acid variants appeared characteristic of blood from ankylosing spondylitis patients.

On this clonotype itself: Its antigen is currently not known. One base away there is no much larger clone; base qualities are not given.

CDR1 and CDR2, per the germline V gene, are SGHTA and FQGNSA. The germline ends are 15 bases apart after V is trimmed by 5 bases and J by 5 bases. The CDR3 contains 15 residues, cysteine and phenylalanine counted. Only the CDR3 portion is preserved as DNA: 45 bases, with reading frame beginning at the first base. The data were produced on an Illumina HiSeq 2500. Quantitative 5'-RACE with molecular barcodes was the method used to prepare the TCR beta libraries. Under the source paper's analysis protocol: A new computational method based on a probabilistic model of VDJ rearrangement was used to identify disease-linked TCR variants. TCRdb trimmed the raw reads at Q25, called clones with MiXCR and kept productive beta chains. Every entry covers one CDR3 protein and lists the most common genes and DNA from its rows. TCRdb's processing, not the authors' own work, is the source of the V and J calls. The sample contains hundreds of thousands of distinct CDR3 sequences, 17% of them found a single time. The ten largest clones capture 1% of the sample.

Sequences were obtained from blood, either unsorted or a sorted T cell fraction (not recorded which). The TCR comes from a male donor with ankylosing spondylitis. The sequence links TRBV7-2 to TRBJ2-2, with a weak D call of TRBD2 (5 bases match). The nucleotide sequence reads TGTGCCAGCAGCCCGACCGGGAAGAGGACCGGGGAGCTGTTTTTT. Its protein reads: CASSPTGKRTGELFF.